Listed below are T cell receptor beta chains from one sample, sequenced in a study of beta chain features in type 1 diabetes. Measured with immunoSEQ multiplex PCR; TCRdb has only the in-frame clones, and not every one. The repertoire includes about 340,000 clones, approximately 8.2% of them detected once, and around 0.44% sits in the top ten. The sequencing sample was made of central memory CD4+ T cells from blood. The receptors stem from a woman in her late teens or twenties in good health. CDR3s leave out the opening cysteine and the closing phenylalanine or tryptophan.

v_call	j_call	cdr3_aa
TRBV5-4	TRBJ1-1	ASSSRLNTEAF
TRBV7-2	TRBJ2-1	ASSSSWIHNEQF
TRBV2	TRBJ1-4	ASYNGQGGEKLF
TRBV29-1	TRBJ2-1	SVDPGQGVF
TRBV7-2	TRBJ2-1	ASSQTLVAGVWEQF
TRBV6-6	TRBJ2-1	ASSYEGQTRGEQF
TRBV28	TRBJ2-5	ASSPRTSDETQY
TRBV28	TRBJ2-2	ASSWAIGGELF
TRBV7-9	TRBJ2-7	ASSLGPGTSAHEQY
TRBV19	TRBJ1-5	ASSQLGQNQPQH
TRBV28	TRBJ2-7	ASSQVGYQYEQY
TRBV18	TRBJ2-1	ASSPGPGRTRKQYNEQF
TRBV28	TRBJ2-1	ASRTGIVNEQF
TRBV7-2	TRBJ2-1	ASSPSRTVYNEQF
TRBV4-1	TRBJ2-6	ASSQVGAALGPNVLT
TRBV5-1	TRBJ2-6	ASSSGQVSYSGANVLT
TRBV20-1	TRBJ1-2	SAMDSYGYT
TRBV5-1	TRBJ2-2	ASSSTGLAVNTGELF
TRBV6-5	TRBJ2-1	ASSSLAAGYNEQF
TRBV4-3	TRBJ2-4	ASSQGLSGAQGPIQY
TRBV7-2	TRBJ2-5	ASSPRTGRGETQY
TRBV11-2	TRBJ1-1	ASSPPSSRGAF
TRBV9	TRBJ2-2	ASSVSAQNTGELF
TRBV5-6	TRBJ2-3	ASSFGGSTDTQY
TRBV4-2	TRBJ1-2	ASSQERQAGSGYT
TRBV18	TRBJ1-1	ASSPQGPDWNTEAF
TRBV2	TRBJ2-2	ASRVLTGELF
TRBV7-9	TRBJ2-7	ASSPYSYEQY
TRBV7-6	TRBJ2-1	ASSLEGLGVAVNNEQF
TRBV28	TRBJ2-7	ASTSWVSSYEQY
TRBV28	TRBJ2-4	ASSSSPTGRVG
TRBV5-4	TRBJ2-7	ASSFSSGSSYEQY
TRBV11-2	TRBJ2-2	GIKGDNTGELF
TRBV6-1	TRBJ2-4	ASSRLAGVRDIQY
TRBV7-2	TRBJ2-5	ASSRMAGGETQY
TRBV28	TRBJ2-1	ASSFPAGAGGPSNEQF
TRBV28	TRBJ2-7	ASSYPYGRRGSSYEQY
TRBV7-9	TRBJ1-4	ASSLSLGGSTNEKLF
TRBV19	TRBJ2-7	ASSISGQGATYEQY
TRBV7-8	TRBJ2-2	ASSFNPRELF
TRBV1	TRBJ2-3	TSGSSGSLTDTQY
TRBV27	TRBJ1-2	ASSLYGRGSNYGYT